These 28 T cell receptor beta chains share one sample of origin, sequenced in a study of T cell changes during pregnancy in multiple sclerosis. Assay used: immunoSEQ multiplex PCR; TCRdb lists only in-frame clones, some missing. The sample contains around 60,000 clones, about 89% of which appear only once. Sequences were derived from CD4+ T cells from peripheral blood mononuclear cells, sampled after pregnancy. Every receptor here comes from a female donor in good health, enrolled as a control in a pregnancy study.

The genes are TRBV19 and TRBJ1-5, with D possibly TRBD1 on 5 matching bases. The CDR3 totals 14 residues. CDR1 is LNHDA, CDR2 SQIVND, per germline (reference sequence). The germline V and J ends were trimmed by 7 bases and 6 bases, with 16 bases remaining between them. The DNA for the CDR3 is TGTGCCAGTATTGCGGGGCAGGGAGGTCAGCCCCAGCATTTT. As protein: CASIAGQGGQPQHF. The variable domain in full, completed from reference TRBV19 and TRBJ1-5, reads DGGITQSPKYLFRKEGQNVTLSCEQNLNHDAMYWYRQDPGQGLRLIYYSQIVNDFQKGDIAEGYSVSREKKESFPLTVTSAQKNPTAFYLCASIAGQGGQPQHFGDGTRLSIL.

CDR3 nucleotide sequence: TGTGCCAGCAGCTATGGGACAGGGGGTGAAGCTTTCTTT. It translates to CASSYGTGGEAFF. This chain links TRBV11-2 with TRBJ1-1, with TRBD1 matching over 11 bases. The CDR3 loop spans 13 amino acids. Germline V gene data show CDR1 as SGHAT and CDR2 as FQNNGV. The V and J ends lost 4 bases and 7 bases, in that order; junction bases with no gene match: 2.

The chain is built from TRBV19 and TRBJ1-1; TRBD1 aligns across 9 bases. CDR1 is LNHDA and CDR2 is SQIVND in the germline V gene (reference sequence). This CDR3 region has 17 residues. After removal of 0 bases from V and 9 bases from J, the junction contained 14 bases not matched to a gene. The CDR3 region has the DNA TGTGCCAGTAGTATAGATAAGTTCGGGACAGGGCGCGGGAAAGCTTTCTTT. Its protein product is CASSIDKFGTGRGKAFF.

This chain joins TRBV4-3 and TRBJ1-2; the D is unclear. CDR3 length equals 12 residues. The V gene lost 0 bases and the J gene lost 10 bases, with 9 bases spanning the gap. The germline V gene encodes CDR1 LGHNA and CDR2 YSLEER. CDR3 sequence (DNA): TGCGCCAGCAGCCAAGATTTACAGTTCTACACCTTC. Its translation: CASSQDLQFYTF.

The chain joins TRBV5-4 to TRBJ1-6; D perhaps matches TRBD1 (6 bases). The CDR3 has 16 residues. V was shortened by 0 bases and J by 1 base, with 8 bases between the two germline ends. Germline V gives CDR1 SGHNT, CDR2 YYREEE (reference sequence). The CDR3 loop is CASSLDRVSYNSPLHF. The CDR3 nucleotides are TGTGCCAGCAGCTTGGACAGGGTATCCTATAATTCACCCCTCCACTTT.

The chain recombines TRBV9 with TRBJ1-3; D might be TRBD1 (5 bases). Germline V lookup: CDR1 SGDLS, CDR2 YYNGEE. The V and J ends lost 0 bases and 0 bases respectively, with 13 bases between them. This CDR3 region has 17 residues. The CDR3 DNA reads TGTGCCAGCAGCGTAGCTAGGGGCAGGTTCTCTGGAAACACCATATATTTT. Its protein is CASSVARGRFSGNTIYF. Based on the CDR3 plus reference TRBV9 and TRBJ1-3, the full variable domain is DSGVTQTPKHLITATGQRVTLRCSPRSGDLSVYWYQQSLDQGLQFLIQYYNGEERAKGNILERFSAQQFPDLHSELNLSSLELGDSALYFCASSVARGRFSGNTIYFGEGSWLTVV.

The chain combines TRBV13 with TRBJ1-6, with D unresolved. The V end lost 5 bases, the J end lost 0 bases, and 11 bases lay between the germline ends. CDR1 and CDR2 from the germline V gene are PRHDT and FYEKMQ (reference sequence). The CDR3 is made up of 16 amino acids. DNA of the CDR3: TGTGCCAGCAGCCGGACTGAAATCTCCTATAATTCACCCCTCCACTTT. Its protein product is CASSRTEISYNSPLHF.

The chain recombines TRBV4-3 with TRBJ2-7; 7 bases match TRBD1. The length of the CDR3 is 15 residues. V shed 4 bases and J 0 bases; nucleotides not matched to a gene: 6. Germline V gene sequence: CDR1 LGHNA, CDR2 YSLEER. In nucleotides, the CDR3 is TGCGCCAGCAGCCGATACAGGGACAGCTCCTACGAGCAGTACTTC. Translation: CASSRYRDSSYEQYF.

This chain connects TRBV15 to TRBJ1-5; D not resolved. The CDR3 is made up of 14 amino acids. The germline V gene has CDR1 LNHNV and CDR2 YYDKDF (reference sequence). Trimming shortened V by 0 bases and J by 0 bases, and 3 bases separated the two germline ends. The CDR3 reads CATSRDYSNQPQHF. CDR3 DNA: TGTGCCACCAGCAGAGATTATAGCAATCAGCCCCAGCATTTT.

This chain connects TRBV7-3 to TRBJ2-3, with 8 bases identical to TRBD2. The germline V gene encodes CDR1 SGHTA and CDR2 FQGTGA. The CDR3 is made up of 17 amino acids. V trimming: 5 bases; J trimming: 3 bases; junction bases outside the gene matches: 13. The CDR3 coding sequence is TGTGCCAGCAGCCCAGGTGGTCGCGGGGGGCCGACAGATACGCAGTATTTT. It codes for CASSPGGRGGPTDTQYF.

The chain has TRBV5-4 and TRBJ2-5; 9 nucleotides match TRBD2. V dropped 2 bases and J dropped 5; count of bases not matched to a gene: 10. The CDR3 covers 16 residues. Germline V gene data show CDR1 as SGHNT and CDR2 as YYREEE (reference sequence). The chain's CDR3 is CASSLLPRGGGETQYF. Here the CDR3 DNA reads TGTGCCAGCAGCTTATTACCGCGGGGGGGCGGGGAGACCCAGTACTTC.

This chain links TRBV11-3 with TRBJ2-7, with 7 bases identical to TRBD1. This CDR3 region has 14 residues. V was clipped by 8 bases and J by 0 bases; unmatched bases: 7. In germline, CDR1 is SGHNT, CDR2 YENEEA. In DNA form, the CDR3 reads TGTGCCAGCGCCCTTAGGGACAGCTCCTACGAGCAGTACTTC. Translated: CASALRDSSYEQYF.

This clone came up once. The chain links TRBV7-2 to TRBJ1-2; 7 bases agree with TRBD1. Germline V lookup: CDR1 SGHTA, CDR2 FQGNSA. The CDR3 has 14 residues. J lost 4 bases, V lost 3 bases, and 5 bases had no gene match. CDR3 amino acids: CASSFETGPYGYTF. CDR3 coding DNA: TGTGCCAGCAGCTTTGAGACAGGGCCCTATGGCTACACCTTC.

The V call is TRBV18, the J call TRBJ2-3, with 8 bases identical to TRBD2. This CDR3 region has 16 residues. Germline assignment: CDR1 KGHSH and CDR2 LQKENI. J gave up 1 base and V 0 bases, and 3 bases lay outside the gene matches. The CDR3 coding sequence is TGTGCCAGCTCACCACCGGCGGGGGGTGGCACAGATACGCAGTATTTT. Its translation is CASSPPAGGGTDTQYF.

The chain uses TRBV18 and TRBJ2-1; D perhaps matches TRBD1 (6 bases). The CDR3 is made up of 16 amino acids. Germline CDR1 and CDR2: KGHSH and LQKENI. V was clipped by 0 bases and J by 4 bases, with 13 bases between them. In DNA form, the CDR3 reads TGTGCCAGCTCACCACCGGAAGGACAGATTTACAATGAGCAGTTCTTC. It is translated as CASSPPEGQIYNEQFF. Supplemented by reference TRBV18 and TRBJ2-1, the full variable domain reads NAGVMQNPRHLVRRRGQEARLRCSPMKGHSHVYWYRQLPEEGLKFMVYLQKENIIDESGMPKERFSAEFPKEGPSILRIQQVVRGDSAAYFCASSPPEGQIYNEQFFGPGTRLTVL.

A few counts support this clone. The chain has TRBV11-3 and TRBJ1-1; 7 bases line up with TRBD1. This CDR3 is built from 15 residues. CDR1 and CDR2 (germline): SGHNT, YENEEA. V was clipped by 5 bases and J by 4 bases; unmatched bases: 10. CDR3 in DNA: TGTGCCAGCAGCCCGAGACAGGGCCGGGCCACTGAAGCTTTCTTT. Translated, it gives CASSPRQGRATEAFF.

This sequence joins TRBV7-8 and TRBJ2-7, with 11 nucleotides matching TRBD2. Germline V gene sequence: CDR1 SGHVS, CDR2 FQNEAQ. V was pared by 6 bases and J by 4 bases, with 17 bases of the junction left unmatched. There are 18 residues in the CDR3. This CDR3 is CASSRTGRKTSGVYEQYF. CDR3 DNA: TGTGCCAGCAGTCGAACGGGACGGAAGACTAGCGGGGTATACGAGCAGTACTTC.

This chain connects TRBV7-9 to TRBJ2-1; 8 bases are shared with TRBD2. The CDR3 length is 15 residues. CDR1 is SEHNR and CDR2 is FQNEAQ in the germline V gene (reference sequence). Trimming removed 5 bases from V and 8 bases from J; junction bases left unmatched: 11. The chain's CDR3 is CASSLNLAGGDEQFF. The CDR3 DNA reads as TGTGCCAGCAGCCTTAATCTAGCGGGTGGGGATGAGCAGTTCTTC.

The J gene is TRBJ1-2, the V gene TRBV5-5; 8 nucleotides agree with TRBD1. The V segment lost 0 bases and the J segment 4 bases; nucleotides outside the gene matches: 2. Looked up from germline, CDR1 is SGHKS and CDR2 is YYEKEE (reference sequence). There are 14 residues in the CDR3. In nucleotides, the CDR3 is TGTGCCAGCAGCTTGGGACAGGGGACCTATGGCTACACCTTC. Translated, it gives CASSLGQGTYGYTF.

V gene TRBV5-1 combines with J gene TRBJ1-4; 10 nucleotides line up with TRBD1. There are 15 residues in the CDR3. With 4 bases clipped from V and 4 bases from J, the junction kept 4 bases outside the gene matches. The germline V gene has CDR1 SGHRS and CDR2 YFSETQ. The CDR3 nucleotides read TGCGCCAGCAGCCCCCGGGACAGGGGTAATGAAAAACTGTTTTTT. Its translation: CASSPRDRGNEKLFF.

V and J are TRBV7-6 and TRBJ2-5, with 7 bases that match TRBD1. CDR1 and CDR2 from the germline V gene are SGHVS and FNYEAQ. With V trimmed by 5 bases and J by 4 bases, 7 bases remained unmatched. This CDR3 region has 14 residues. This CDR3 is CASSLWTGPETQYF. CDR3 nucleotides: TGTGCCAGCAGCCTGTGGACAGGTCCAGAGACCCAGTACTTC.

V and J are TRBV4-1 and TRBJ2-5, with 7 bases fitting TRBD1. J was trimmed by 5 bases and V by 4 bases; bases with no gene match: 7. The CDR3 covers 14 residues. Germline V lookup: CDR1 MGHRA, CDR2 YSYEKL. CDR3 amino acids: CASSPGQRGETQYF. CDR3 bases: TGCGCCAGCAGCCCGGGACAGAGGGGTGAGACCCAGTACTTC.

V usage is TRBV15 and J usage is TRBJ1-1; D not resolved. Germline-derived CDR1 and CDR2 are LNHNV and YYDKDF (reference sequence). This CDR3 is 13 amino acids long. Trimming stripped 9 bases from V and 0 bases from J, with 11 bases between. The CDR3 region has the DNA TGTGCCACAACAGCCTTTATGAACACTGAAGCTTTCTTT. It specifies CATTAFMNTEAFF.

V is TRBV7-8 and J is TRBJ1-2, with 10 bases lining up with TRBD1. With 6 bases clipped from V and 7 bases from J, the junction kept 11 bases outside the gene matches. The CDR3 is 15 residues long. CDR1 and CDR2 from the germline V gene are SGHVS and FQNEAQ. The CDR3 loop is CASSTGTGDLSGYTF. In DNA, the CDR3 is TGTGCCAGCAGTACCGGGACAGGGGATTTGAGTGGCTACACCTTC.

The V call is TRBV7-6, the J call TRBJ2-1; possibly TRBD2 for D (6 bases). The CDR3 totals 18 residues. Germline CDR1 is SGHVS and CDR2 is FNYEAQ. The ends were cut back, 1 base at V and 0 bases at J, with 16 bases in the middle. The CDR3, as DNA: TGTGCCAGCAGCTTAGGCCCTAGCGAGTTCAGCTCCTACAATGAGCAGTTCTTC. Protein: CASSLGPSEFSSYNEQFF. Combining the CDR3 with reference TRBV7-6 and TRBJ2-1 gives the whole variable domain GAGVSQSPRYKVTKRGQDVALRCDPISGHVSLYWYRQALGQGPEFLTYFNYEAQQDKSGLPNDRFSAERPEGSISTLTIQRTEQRDSAMYRCASSLGPSEFSSYNEQFFGPGTRLTVL.

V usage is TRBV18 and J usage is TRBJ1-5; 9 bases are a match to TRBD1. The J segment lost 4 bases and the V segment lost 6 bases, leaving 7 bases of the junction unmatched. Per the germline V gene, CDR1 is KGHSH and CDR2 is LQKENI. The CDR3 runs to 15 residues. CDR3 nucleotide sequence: TGTGCCAGCTCGTCGGGACAGGGAGGTAATCAGCCCCAGCATTTT. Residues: CASSSGQGGNQPQHF.

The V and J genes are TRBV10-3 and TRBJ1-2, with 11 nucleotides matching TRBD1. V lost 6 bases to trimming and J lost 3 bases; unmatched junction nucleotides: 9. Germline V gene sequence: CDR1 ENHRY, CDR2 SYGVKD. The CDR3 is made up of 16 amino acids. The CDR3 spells CAISRDRGYFDYGYTF. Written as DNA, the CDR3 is TGTGCCATCAGCAGGGACAGGGGGTATTTCGACTATGGCTACACCTTC.

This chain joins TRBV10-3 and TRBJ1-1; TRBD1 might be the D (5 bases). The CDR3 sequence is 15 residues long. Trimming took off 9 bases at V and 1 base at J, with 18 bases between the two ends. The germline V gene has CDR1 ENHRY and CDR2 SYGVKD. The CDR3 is CAIWEGSGKNTEAFF. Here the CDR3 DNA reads TGTGCCATTTGGGAGGGGTCGGGGAAGAACACTGAAGCTTTCTTT.